This paragraph reports one T cell receptor (beta chain). The CDR3 loop spans 13 amino acids. From germline, CDR1 is SGHNT and CDR2 YYREEE (reference sequence). V lost 2 bases to trimming and J lost 3 bases; unmatched junction nucleotides: 2. This table comes from immunoSEQ multiplex PCR, and its TCRdb copy is limited to in-frame clones, with some not included. This sample yields about 55,000 clones, of which under 95% are seen a single time; 3.5% belongs to the top ten. These data belong to a study of T cell changes during pregnancy in multiple sclerosis. The chain recombines TRBV5-4 with TRBJ2-7, with 7 bases identical to TRBD2. Specimen: CD8+ T cells from peripheral blood mononuclear cells, collected in the third trimester of pregnancy. The TCR sequence derives from a female donor with multiple sclerosis, enrolled in a pregnancy study. The CDR3 loop is CASSFWTSYEQYF. The CDR3 bases are TGTGCCAGCAGCTTTTGGACTAGCTACGAGCAGTACTTC.